This TCR beta chain came from a study of cytomegalovirus exposure and HLA in healthy donors. Study-wide results and limits: Reports described diagnosis of cytomegalovirus status by the classifier as highly specific and sensitive.

This CDR3 region has 15 residues. The J segment lost 3 bases and the V segment lost 0 bases, leaving 4 bases of the junction unmatched. Germline CDR1 and CDR2: SGHVS and FQNEAQ. The data were produced by immunoSEQ multiplex PCR, yet TCRdb's version contains in-frame clones alone and is incomplete. The sample lists fewer than 200,000 clones, around nine tenths occurring once. With respect to this clone: Its antigen is undetermined.

Separate from the approximately 670-subject first cohort, the roughly 120-subject validation cohort was the one that the donors belonged to. The chain couples TRBV7-8 to TRBJ2-5, with 7 bases lining up with TRBD2. Sequenced input: PBMCs. The sequence came from a man younger than 30 in good health and CMV-seropositive. DNA of the CDR3: TGTGCCAGCAGCTTAGCGGGAGGGATAAAAGAGACCCAGTACTTC. This gives the protein CASSLAGGIKETQYF.